Listed below are T cell receptor beta chains from one sample, sequenced in a study of shared clonotypes between healthy human individuals. Here immunoSEQ multiplex PCR was the method, and the copy in TCRdb shows in-frame clones only, minus some. Here the sample spans 640,000 or so clones, around 72% being singletons. Sequenced material: memory CD4+ T cells sorted from blood. Receptors were obtained from a woman aged 25 to 39 in good health. Both conserved end residues are part of each CDR3. Each record gives: J gene, V gene, D gene, clone size, CDR3 protein, CDR3 DNA. D genes are given only for firm matches. Expanded clones get a size class; other rows say once, few or many, or leave the size out.

>TRBJ2-1|TRBV5-1|TRBD2|NA
CASSFTSGSYNEQFF
TGCGCCAGCAGTTTTACTAGCGGCTCCTACAATGAGCAGTTCTTC
>TRBJ1-2|TRBV11-2|NA|NA
CASSLARAPGYTF
TGTGCCAGCAGCTTAGCCAGGGCGCCTGGCTACACCTTC
>TRBJ2-2|TRBV7-3|NA|NA
CASRPGQHTGELFF
TGTGCCAGCAGACCGGGCCAACACACCGGGGAGCTGTTTTTT
>TRBJ2-5|TRBV27|NA|few
CASSNRVEETQYF
TGTGCCAGCAGTAACAGGGTCGAAGAGACCCAGTACTTC
>TRBJ1-2|TRBV9|NA|NA
CASSVGGENYGYTF
TGTGCCAGCAGCGTAGGGGGAGAGAACTATGGCTACACCTTC
>TRBJ2-5|TRBV10-2|NA|NA
CASSRGEETQYF
TGCGCCAGCAGTAGAGGAGAAGAGACCCAGTACTTC
>TRBJ1-4|TRBV6-6|NA|few
CASSYSTLTVEKLFF
TGTGCCAGCAGTTACTCGACATTGACAGTTGAAAAACTGTTTTTT
>TRBJ2-3|TRBV5-4|TRBD2|NA
CASSYYLSGATDTQYF
TGTGCCAGCAGCTACTACCTAAGCGGGGCCACGGATACGCAGTATTTT
>TRBJ2-7|TRBV5-4|NA|NA
CASSLEGAGRSSYEQYF
TGTGCCAGCAGCCTCGAAGGTGCGGGCCGGAGCTCCTACGAGCAGTACTTC
>TRBJ2-2|TRBV5-1|TRBD1|NA
CASSLGTGNTGELFF
TGCGCCAGCAGCTTGGGGACAGGGAACACCGGGGAGCTGTTTTTT
>TRBJ1-4|TRBV6-6|NA|once
CASSRSTNEKLFF
TGTGCCAGCAGCAGATCAACTAATGAAAAACTGTTTTTT
>TRBJ2-7|TRBV5-1|TRBD2|NA
CASSRLGGGGDEQYF
TGCGCCAGCAGCCGCCTAGGGGGCGGGGGGGACGAGCAGTACTTC
>TRBJ2-7|TRBV5-1|NA|few
CASSPQDPRNGGYEQYF
TGCGCCAGCAGCCCGCAGGACCCAAGGAACGGAGGGTACGAGCAGTACTTC
>TRBJ1-2|TRBV5-1|NA|NA
CASSITGIRGYTF
TGCGCCAGCAGCATAACAGGGATACGGGGCTACACCTTC
>TRBJ2-5|TRBV7-6|NA|NA
CASSLATGSIAETQYF
TGTGCCAGCAGCTTAGCTACCGGCAGTATAGCAGAGACCCAGTACTTC
>TRBJ2-2|TRBV5-1|NA|NA
CASSFQQANTGELFF
TGCGCCAGCAGCTTTCAACAGGCGAACACCGGGGAGCTGTTTTTT
>TRBJ2-7|TRBV9|NA|NA
CASSVGGEGYEQYF
TGTGCCAGCAGCGTAGGGGGGGAAGGGTACGAGCAGTACTTC
>TRBJ2-3|TRBV4-1|NA|few
CASSHQGSPDTQYF
TGCGCCAGCAGCCATCAGGGTTCGCCAGATACGCAGTATTTT
>TRBJ2-7|TRBV6-1|TRBD1|once
CATKTGVLLYEQYF
TGTGCCACAAAAACAGGGGTTCTCCTTTACGAGCAGTACTTC
>TRBJ1-1|TRBV14|NA|few
CASSQVGLEAFF
TGTGCCAGCAGCCAAGTAGGGCTTGAAGCTTTCTTT
>TRBJ1-3|TRBV10-3|NA|NA
CATTGWGNTIYF
TGTGCCACGACAGGCTGGGGAAACACCATATATTTT
>TRBJ2-7|TRBV7-2|TRBD2|NA
CASSSRTSGNYEQYF
TGTGCCAGCAGCTCCCGGACTAGCGGTAACTACGAGCAGTACTTC
>TRBJ1-1|TRBV7-9|NA|few
CASSLAQGTEAFF
TGTGCCAGCAGCTTAGCGCAGGGGACTGAAGCTTTCTTT
>TRBJ2-1|TRBV5-5|TRBD2|NA
CASSLVATSGRKSYNEQFF
TGTGCCAGCAGCTTGGTTGCGACTAGCGGGAGAAAATCCTACAATGAGCAGTTCTTC
>TRBJ1-4|TRBV2|NA|NA
CASSGQGRPNEKLFF
TGTGCCAGCAGTGGGCAGGGCCGGCCTAATGAAAAACTGTTTTTT
>TRBJ1-4|TRBV19|NA|NA
CASLRSGGAREKLFF
TGTGCCAGTCTCCGATCGGGGGGCGCGAGGGAAAAACTGTTTTTT
>TRBJ2-2|TRBV4-2|TRBD2|many
CASSLWAASGTGELFF
TGTGCCAGCAGCCTCTGGGCAGCTAGCGGGACCGGGGAGCTGTTTTTT
>TRBJ2-3|TRBV6-4|NA|few
CASSVGASTDTQYF
TGTGCCAGCAGTGTCGGGGCTAGCACAGATACGCAGTATTTT
>TRBJ2-7|TRBV6-6|TRBD2|NA
CASSYGLAPSYEQYF
TGTGCCAGCAGTTACGGACTAGCACCGTCCTACGAGCAGTACTTC
>TRBJ2-7|TRBV19|NA|NA
CASMGGSGYEQYF
TGTGCCAGTATGGGGGGATCGGGATACGAGCAGTACTTC
>TRBJ1-2|TRBV25-1|NA|NA
CASSQLNYGYTF
TGTGCCAGCAGTCAACTTAACTATGGCTACACCTTC
>TRBJ2-7|TRBV5-1|NA|NA
CASSLHSPAESEQYF
TGCGCCAGCAGCTTGCACAGCCCGGCGGAGAGCGAGCAGTACTTC
>TRBJ1-4|TRBV7-9|NA|NA
CASSPVGAGGNEKLFF
TGTGCCAGCAGCCCCGTCGGGGCCGGTGGTAATGAAAAACTGTTTTTT
>TRBJ2-7|TRBV28|TRBD2|NA
CASSLYAGGSYEQYF
TGTGCCAGCAGTTTATACGCGGGAGGCTCCTACGAGCAGTACTTC
>TRBJ2-7|TRBV28|TRBD2|NA
CASSTSGYEQYF
TGTGCCAGCAGTACTAGCGGCTACGAGCAGTACTTC
>TRBJ2-7|TRBV10-3|NA|NA
CAISAVFAGVPFEQYF
TGTGCCATCAGTGCGGTCTTCGCAGGGGTTCCTTTCGAGCAGTACTTC
>TRBJ1-2|TRBV9|NA|medium-sized
CASSVVSGADNYGYTF
TGTGCCAGCAGCGTAGTATCAGGGGCGGACAACTATGGCTACACCTTC
>TRBJ2-5|TRBV9|TRBD1|NA
CASSGNSLGGVETQYF
TGTGCCAGCAGCGGGAACAGTCTAGGGGGCGTAGAGACCCAGTACTTC
>TRBJ2-2|TRBV19|NA|NA
CASSIAGRNTGELFF
TGTGCCAGTAGTATAGCGGGGAGAAACACCGGGGAGCTGTTTTTT
>TRBJ2-4|TRBV28|NA|few
CASQGGGGIAKNIQYF
TGTGCCAGTCAAGGAGGAGGGGGCATTGCCAAAAACATTCAGTACTTC
>TRBJ1-4|TRBV30|NA|NA
CAWCRQAGEKLFF
TGTGCCTGGTGTCGACAAGCGGGAGAAAAACTGTTTTTT
>TRBJ1-5|TRBV11-2|NA|NA
CASSSGGQPQHF
TGTGCCAGCAGCAGCGGGGGCCAGCCCCAGCATTTT
>TRBJ2-7|TRBV18|NA|NA
CASSPPHSHEQYF
TGTGCCAGCTCACCGCCGCACAGCCACGAGCAGTACTTC
>TRBJ1-1|TRBV19|TRBD1|few
CASRAQGPEAFF
TGTGCCAGTAGAGCACAGGGGCCTGAAGCTTTCTTT
>TRBJ1-2|TRBV28|NA|NA
CASSSGAGYGYTF
TGTGCCAGCAGTTCGGGCGCCGGCTATGGCTACACCTTC
>TRBJ2-7|TRBV5-1|TRBD2|few
CASSLRRLAGAPSSYEQYF
TGCGCCAGCAGCTTGAGACGGCTAGCGGGAGCCCCAAGCTCCTACGAGCAGTACTTC
>TRBJ2-5|TRBV15|NA|NA
CATSRDAGQQETQYF
TGTGCCACCAGCAGAGATGCCGGACAGCAAGAGACCCAGTACTTC
>TRBJ2-2|TRBV7-9|TRBD2|once
CASSPRTSGRAAGELFF
TGTGCCAGCAGCCCGAGGACTAGCGGGAGGGCGGCCGGGGAGCTGTTTTTT
>TRBJ2-2|TRBV9|NA|NA
CASSVVSSVTGELFF
TGTGCCAGCAGCGTAGTTAGTAGCGTCACCGGGGAGCTGTTTTTT
>TRBJ2-7|TRBV27|NA|few
CASSPQGGWYEQYF
TGTGCCAGCAGTCCACAGGGAGGGTGGTACGAGCAGTACTTC
>TRBJ1-3|TRBV27|TRBD1|few
CASSPTGGNTIYF
TGTGCCAGCAGCCCGACAGGGGGAAACACCATATATTTT
>TRBJ1-4|TRBV5-8|TRBD1|once
CASSLAKSGQGAREKLFF
TGTGCCAGCAGCTTGGCCAAGTCGGGACAGGGGGCGCGTGAAAAACTGTTTTTT
>TRBJ2-1|TRBV25-1|TRBD1|once
CASSPNRGQGHNEQFF
TGTGCCAGCAGCCCAAATCGCGGACAGGGGCACAATGAGCAGTTCTTC
>TRBJ2-7|TRBV6-5|NA|NA
CASRSQASGGYEQYF
TGTGCCAGCAGATCCCAGGCCTCCGGTGGGTACGAGCAGTACTTC
>TRBJ1-1|TRBV6-6|TRBD1|NA
CASGQEGTGTEAFF
TGTGCCAGCGGACAGGAAGGTACGGGGACTGAAGCTTTCTTT
>TRBJ2-1|TRBV5-1|NA|NA
CASSLKRGDYNEQFF
TGCGCCAGCAGCTTGAAGAGGGGGGACTACAATGAGCAGTTCTTC
>TRBJ2-3|TRBV9|NA|NA
CASSVYGGPSTDTQYF
TGTGCCAGCAGCGTATACGGGGGGCCTAGCACAGATACGCAGTATTTT
>TRBJ2-2|TRBV28|TRBD2|NA
CASSLGGTNTGELFF
TGTGCCAGCAGTTTGGGGGGGACGAACACCGGGGAGCTGTTTTTT
>TRBJ2-1|TRBV27|TRBD2|NA
CASSLLAGGLLNEQFF
TGTGCCAGCAGTTTACTAGCGGGAGGGCTTTTAAATGAGCAGTTCTTC
>TRBJ2-7|TRBV5-1|NA|NA
CASSWGAGTHEQYF
TGCGCCAGCAGCTGGGGCGCCGGGACTCACGAGCAGTACTTC